What follows are 3 T cell receptor beta chains derived from one specimen sequenced in a study of monozygotic twins with cystic fibrosis. Sequencing was performed with immunoSEQ multiplex PCR; in TCRdb, only in-frame clones are kept and a portion is missing. The data contain 30,000 to 40,000 clones, 75% to 95% of them seen just once; the ten biggest clones take up under 0.25%. The source material was blood. The receptor set was obtained from a boy under 10 years old with cystic fibrosis.

This chain connects TRBV20-1 to TRBJ1-1; no definite D call. Trimming took off 6 bases at V and 1 base at J, with 6 bases between the two ends. Germline CDR1 reads DFQATT; CDR2 reads SNEGSKA (reference sequence). This CDR3 has 11 amino acids. DNA for the CDR3: TGCAGTGCCAAGGGGAACACTGAAGCTTTCTTT. Translating it yields CSAKGNTEAFF.

This clone was observed a few times. This chain links TRBV25-1 with TRBJ1-1; D remains ambiguous. Between the trimmed V and J ends, which lost 4 bases and 1 base, there was a span of 7 bases. Germline values: CDR1 MGHDK, CDR2 SYGVNS. The CDR3 runs 13 residues. The CDR3 DNA is TGTGCCAGCAGTGTGGCGGGGAACACTGAAGCTTTCTTT. As protein: CASSVAGNTEAFF.

The chain has TRBV2 and TRBJ1-6; no clear D gene. The CDR3 runs to 14 residues. Per the germline V gene, CDR1 is SNHLY and CDR2 is FYNNEI. V was pared by 4 bases and J by 7 bases, with 11 bases between. CDR3: CASSAAGENSPLHF. The CDR3, as DNA: TGTGCCAGCAGTGCTGCCGGAGAGAATTCACCCCTCCACTTT.